This TCR beta chain emerged from a study of cytomegalovirus exposure and HLA in healthy donors. The study, taken as a whole, reports: The number of N-insertions in an Asian-associated ancestry cluster was reportedly below the approximately 700-donor mean in a later analysis.

Germline V gives CDR1 ENHRY, CDR2 SYGVKD. This CDR3 comprises 14 residues. The V segment lost 9 bases and the J segment 7 bases; nucleotides outside the gene matches: 14. The study ran its PCR with 60 Vbeta and 13 Jbeta primers. Assay: immunoSEQ multiplex PCR; the TCRdb copy retains only in-frame clones and omits some. Among approximately 240,000 clones listed, about 89% were seen once. Details on this clone: The antigen remains unidentified.

The chain recombines TRBV10-3 with TRBJ1-1; 7 bases align to TRBD1. The TCR originated in a woman aged 18-30 years in good health and CMV-seronegative. The sample consisted of PBMCs. CDR3 amino acids: CAIRRTTGDIEAFF. In DNA form, the CDR3 reads TGTGCCATTCGGAGAACAACAGGGGATATTGAAGCTTTCTTT.